A selection of T cell receptor beta chains follows, all from one sample in a study of blood T cells in healthy people across ages. A single record per CDR3 protein comes from TCRdb applying MiXCR to the 5' RACE reads. Here the sample spans 1,100,000 or so distinct CDR3 sequences, around 45% being singletons. Sequencing used blood. The receptor source for this set is a woman aged 55-70 years in good health. Each CDR3 is given with its conserved first and last residue. D genes are given only for firm matches. Some rows mark clone size as missing; the rest say once, few, many or name a class of expanded clone.

V gene: TRBV9; J gene: TRBJ2-7; clone size: .; D gene: .; CDR3 DNA: TGTGCCATAGACGACACGGAGGGGACCTACGAGCAGTACTTC; CDR3 protein: CAIDDTEGTYEQYF
V gene: TRBV12-3/TRBV12-4; J gene: TRBJ2-6; clone size: few; D gene: .; CDR3 DNA: TGTGCCAGCAGGGCCGGGGGCCCCGCCGGGGCCAACGTCCTGACTTTC; CDR3 protein: CASRAGGPAGANVLTF
V gene: TRBV4-2; J gene: TRBJ2-5; clone size: .; D gene: TRBD2; CDR3 DNA: TGTGCCAGCAGCCAACTCAGCGGGAGAGGTGGAGAGACCCAGTACTTC; CDR3 protein: CASSQLSGRGGETQYF
V gene: TRBV12-3/TRBV12-4; J gene: TRBJ2-5; clone size: .; D gene: .; CDR3 DNA: TGTGCCAGCAGTTTCTGGCAGGGGCAAGAGACCCAGTACTTC; CDR3 protein: CASSFWQGQETQYF
V gene: TRBV5-1; J gene: TRBJ1-1; clone size: .; D gene: .; CDR3 DNA: TGCGCCAGCAGCAAAGGGTTGGGGAACACTGAAGCTTTCTTT; CDR3 protein: CASSKGLGNTEAFF
V gene: TRBV28; J gene: TRBJ2-7; clone size: many; D gene: TRBD2; CDR3 DNA: TGTGCCAGCAGTGGAACGGGACTAGCCGGATCCTACGAGCAGTACTTC; CDR3 protein: CASSGTGLAGSYEQYF
V gene: TRBV20-1; J gene: TRBJ2-1; clone size: few; D gene: .; CDR3 DNA: TGCAGTGCTAGGAGTCCCGGAGGGGGGAACAATGAGCAGTTCTTC; CDR3 protein: CSARSPGGGNNEQFF
V gene: TRBV5-6; J gene: TRBJ2-5; clone size: .; D gene: .; CDR3 DNA: TGTGCCAGCGGAAAGGGCTACAATGAGCAGTACTTC; CDR3 protein: CASGKGYNEQYF
V gene: TRBV10-3; J gene: TRBJ2-5; clone size: .; D gene: TRBD1; CDR3 DNA: TGTGCCATCAGTGAGGCCTCCACCGGGACAGGGGGCGTGAAGGGAGAGACCCAGTACTTC; CDR3 protein: CAISEASTGTGGVKGETQYF
V gene: TRBV20-1; J gene: TRBJ1-5; clone size: few; D gene: TRBD1; CDR3 DNA: TGCAGTGCTTTAACAGGGGGCGGCAGGGTCAATCAGCCCCAGCATTTT; CDR3 protein: CSALTGGGRVNQPQHF
V gene: TRBV11-1; J gene: TRBJ1-2; clone size: .; D gene: .; CDR3 DNA: TGTGCCAGCGCCCGAGGCTTCAGCAACTATGGCTACACCTTC; CDR3 protein: CASARGFSNYGYTF
V gene: TRBV4-1; J gene: TRBJ2-7; clone size: .; D gene: .; CDR3 DNA: TGCGCCAGCGCCACTCTAGCGTCGATCCGCTACGAGCAGTACTTC; CDR3 protein: CASATLASIRYEQYF
V gene: TRBV4-1; J gene: TRBJ2-7; clone size: .; D gene: TRBD1; CDR3 DNA: TGCGCCAGCAGCCAGCAGACCCGGGACAGAGGCCTTGGCGAGCAGTACTTC; CDR3 protein: CASSQQTRDRGLGEQYF
V gene: TRBV7-6; J gene: TRBJ2-1; clone size: .; D gene: .; CDR3 DNA: TGTGCCAGCAGCCCGACGTCGTCCCAGCCTATCTACAATGAGCAGTTCTTC; CDR3 protein: CASSPTSSQPIYNEQFF
V gene: TRBV9; J gene: TRBJ1-1; clone size: .; D gene: TRBD1; CDR3 DNA: TGTGCCAGCAGCACTGAACAGGGGCTGAACACTGAAGCTTTCTTT; CDR3 protein: CASSTEQGLNTEAFF
V gene: TRBV5-1; J gene: TRBJ2-1; clone size: few; D gene: .; CDR3 DNA: TGCGCCAGCAGCTTGGATCAGGGGCCGGGGGACAATGAGCAGTTCTTC; CDR3 protein: CASSLDQGPGDNEQFF
V gene: TRBV13; J gene: TRBJ1-6; clone size: .; D gene: .; CDR3 DNA: TGTGCCAGCAGCCGAGGGGGGTCCTATAATTCACCCCTCCACTTT; CDR3 protein: CASSRGGSYNSPLHF
V gene: TRBV27; J gene: TRBJ1-4; clone size: few; D gene: TRBD1; CDR3 DNA: TGTGCCAGCAGTTTTGGGACAGGGCACGAAAAACTGTTTTTT; CDR3 protein: CASSFGTGHEKLFF
V gene: TRBV5-1; J gene: TRBJ2-5; clone size: few; D gene: .; CDR3 DNA: TGCGCCAGCAGCACCAACGTCCTAGCGAGTCAGGCCCAGTACTTC; CDR3 protein: CASSTNVLASQAQYF
V gene: TRBV11-2; J gene: TRBJ1-1; clone size: .; D gene: .; CDR3 DNA: TGTGCCAGCAGCTTAGGGGACGTTGAAGCTTTCTTT; CDR3 protein: CASSLGDVEAFF
V gene: TRBV6-5; J gene: TRBJ1-5; clone size: .; D gene: .; CDR3 DNA: TGTGCCAGCAAGGAACAGGAGGGCAATCAGCCCCAGCATTTT; CDR3 protein: CASKEQEGNQPQHF
V gene: TRBV10-3; J gene: TRBJ2-3; clone size: .; D gene: .; CDR3 DNA: TGTGCCATCAGTGAGTTCTCTGGGACAGATACGCAGTATTTT; CDR3 protein: CAISEFSGTDTQYF
V gene: TRBV29-1; J gene: TRBJ1-2; clone size: few; D gene: TRBD1; CDR3 DNA: TGCAGCGAAGGGGAACAGGGACAGACATATGGCTACACCTTC; CDR3 protein: CSEGEQGQTYGYTF
V gene: TRBV5-1; J gene: TRBJ2-3; clone size: few; D gene: TRBD2; CDR3 DNA: TGCGCCAGCAGCTTGGACGGGGGGAGTGGTAAAGATACGCAGTATTTT; CDR3 protein: CASSLDGGSGKDTQYF
V gene: TRBV20-1; J gene: TRBJ2-1; clone size: .; D gene: .; CDR3 DNA: TGCAGTGCTAGATCTCTTCGAGAGCAGTTCTTC; CDR3 protein: CSARSLREQFF
V gene: TRBV24-1; J gene: TRBJ2-2; clone size: few; D gene: .; CDR3 DNA: TGTGCCACCAGCTTCAGCCCGCCTTTCCCCTACGGGGAGCTGTTTTTT; CDR3 protein: CATSFSPPFPYGELFF
V gene: TRBV5-1; J gene: TRBJ2-1; clone size: .; D gene: .; CDR3 DNA: TGCGCCAGCAGCTTGGTATCTGGGGCCAACAATGAGCAGTTCTTC; CDR3 protein: CASSLVSGANNEQFF
V gene: TRBV13; J gene: TRBJ2-4; clone size: .; D gene: .; CDR3 DNA: TGTGCCAGCAGCTCTCCGGGGCTAGGTAAAAACATTCAGTACTTC; CDR3 protein: CASSSPGLGKNIQYF
V gene: TRBV4-3; J gene: TRBJ2-1; clone size: .; D gene: TRBD2; CDR3 DNA: TGCGCCAGCAGCCAAGAACTACTAGCGGGAGGAGTGGCGTCCTACAATGAGCAGTTCTTC; CDR3 protein: CASSQELLAGGVASYNEQFF
V gene: TRBV15; J gene: TRBJ2-3; clone size: .; D gene: .; CDR3 DNA: TGTGCCACCAGCACCCATCCAGGCAAAAGCACAGATACGCAGTATTTT; CDR3 protein: CATSTHPGKSTDTQYF
V gene: TRBV3-1; J gene: TRBJ2-1; clone size: .; D gene: .; CDR3 DNA: TGTGCCAGCAGCCAAGATGGGTCTAGGTTGAATGAGCAGTTCTTC; CDR3 protein: CASSQDGSRLNEQFF
V gene: TRBV12-3/TRBV12-4; J gene: TRBJ2-1; clone size: .; D gene: .; CDR3 DNA: TGTGCCAGCAGTGTAGCCAGGCCGAATGAGCAGTTCTTC; CDR3 protein: CASSVARPNEQFF
V gene: TRBV11-3; J gene: TRBJ2-5; clone size: .; D gene: .; CDR3 DNA: TGTGCCAGCAGCTTAATTTCCGGGGATCAAGAGACCCAGTACTTC; CDR3 protein: CASSLISGDQETQYF
V gene: TRBV6-1; J gene: TRBJ1-1; clone size: .; D gene: .; CDR3 DNA: TGTGCCAGCAGCTTCACGGGTTTGGCTTTCTTT; CDR3 protein: CASSFTGLAFF
V gene: TRBV28; J gene: TRBJ2-7; clone size: few; D gene: .; CDR3 DNA: TGTGCCAGCAGTCTACCCGGGTCCTACGGGCCCGAGCAGTACTTC; CDR3 protein: CASSLPGSYGPEQYF
V gene: TRBV5-1; J gene: TRBJ2-7; clone size: few; D gene: TRBD1; CDR3 DNA: TGCGCCAGCAGCACACCGGGACAGACCTACGAGCAGTACTTC; CDR3 protein: CASSTPGQTYEQYF
V gene: TRBV20-1; J gene: TRBJ2-5; clone size: few; D gene: .; CDR3 DNA: TGCAGTGCTAGAGAGACGGAGACCCAGTACTTC; CDR3 protein: CSARETETQYF
V gene: TRBV2; J gene: TRBJ2-7; clone size: few; D gene: .; CDR3 DNA: TGTGCCAGCAGTAAAGCTCCCGGGACGGGCTCCTACGAGCAGTACTTC; CDR3 protein: CASSKAPGTGSYEQYF